The 32 T cell receptor beta chains in this list originate from one sample, sequenced in a study of CD8+CD57+ T cells in acquired aplastic anemia. The template used for profiling TCR beta VDJ and CDR3 was genomic DNA. TCRdb analysed the reads with MiXCR anew, one entry per CDR3 protein. The table records 150,000 to 200,000 distinct CDR3 sequences, approximately 48% of them present only once. Patients chosen for sequencing had shown CD8+CD57+ cell expansion by flow cytometry. The source material was sorted CD4+, CD8+, or CD8+CD57+ T cells (not recorded which) from PBMCs. The receptors were sampled from a human donor with aplastic anemia.

The CDR3 coding sequence is TGTGCCAGCAGCCCACCTCGGGGACAGGGCACTGAAGCTTTCTTT. It yields the protein CASSPPRGQGTEAFF. The V and J genes are TRBV7-2 and TRBJ1-1; 9 positions agree with TRBD1. V lost 5 bases, J lost 4 bases, and 8 bases stayed unmatched. CDR3 length equals 15 residues. CDR1 and CDR2 (germline): SGHTA, FQGNSA.

The table lists this clonotype with many counts. This chain uses TRBV5-1 with TRBJ1-4; TRBD1 might be the D (5 bases). Germline loops: CDR1 SGHRS, CDR2 YFSETQ. V lost 6 bases to trimming and J lost 0 bases, with 9 bases between them. The CDR3 contains 14 residues. The CDR3: CASTRGATNEKLFF. Written as DNA, the CDR3 is TGCGCCAGCACGAGAGGGGCAACTAATGAAAAACTGTTTTTT.

The V and J genes are TRBV5-1 and TRBJ1-1; D is possibly TRBD1 (5 bases). V was cut by 1 base and J by 2 bases, with 12 bases left in between. CDR3 length: 15 amino acids. Germline assignment: CDR1 SGHRS and CDR2 YFSETQ. The CDR3 loop is CASSLMGEGNTEAFF. CDR3 DNA sequence: TGCGCCAGCAGCTTGATGGGGGAGGGTAACACTGAAGCTTTCTTT.

The gene calls are TRBV7-9 and TRBJ2-1, with D unresolved. Trimming removed 5 bases at V and 4 bases at J, with 18 bases between. This CDR3 is built from 16 residues. Germline V lookup: CDR1 SEHNR, CDR2 FQNEAQ (reference sequence). In nucleotides, the CDR3 is TGTGCCAGCAGCCGACTCTTGGGTTCCGGTTACAATGAGCAGTTCTTC. Its translation: CASSRLLGSGYNEQFF.

This clonotype showed up many times. The rearrangement uses TRBV20-1 and TRBJ2-3; 7 positions match TRBD2. CDR1 and CDR2 (germline): DFQATT, SNEGSKA (reference sequence). The length of the CDR3 is 18 residues. V lost 6 bases, J lost 0 bases, and 18 bases stayed unmatched. In nucleotides, the CDR3 is TGCAGTGCCCGCAAGCCGGGCGGGGGAACTCCTAGCACAGATACGCAGTATTTT. Translated, it gives CSARKPGGGTPSTDTQYF.

The rearrangement uses TRBV10-3 and TRBJ2-5; no clear D. CDR3 length equals 14 residues. Trimming stripped 3 bases from V and 7 bases from J, with 15 bases between. Germline CDR1 reads ENHRY; CDR2 reads SYGVKD. This CDR3 is CAISEPRGARTQYF. CDR3 sequence (DNA): TGTGCCATCAGTGAACCCAGAGGCGCCAGGACCCAGTACTTC.

Ten or more counts support this clonotype. The rearrangement links TRBV7-2 to TRBJ2-5; D is perhaps TRBD1 (5 bases). The CDR3 is made up of 15 amino acids. Between the trimmed V and J ends, which lost 3 bases and 6 bases, there was a span of 17 bases. Germline V gives CDR1 SGHTA, CDR2 FQGNSA. CDR3 sequence reads: CASSFTESRVKTQYF. DNA of the CDR3: TGTGCCAGCAGCTTTACCGAATCCAGGGTCAAGACCCAGTACTTC.

V is TRBV25-1 and J is TRBJ1-3; D call uncertain. The V and J ends lost 5 bases and 0 bases respectively, with 20 bases between them. Germline V CDR1 and CDR2: MGHDK, SYGVNS. This CDR3 contains 18 residues. Here the CDR3 reads CASSMWATGIHSGNTIYF. CDR3 nucleotides: TGTGCCAGCAGTATGTGGGCCACCGGTATCCACTCTGGAAACACCATATATTTT. The full variable domain, rest sourced from reference TRBV25-1 and TRBJ1-3, is EADIYQTPRYLVIGTGKKITLECSQTMGHDKMYWYQQDPGMELHLIHYSYGVNSTEKGDLSSESTVSRIRTEHFPLTLESARPSHTSQYLCASSMWATGIHSGNTIYFGEGSWLTVV.

This clonotype was found a few times. Because the CDR3 is missing its conserved closing phenylalanine or tryptophan, this is likely a read error. The chain is built from TRBV24-1 and TRBJ2-5, with D perhaps TRBD1 (5 bases). The CDR3 loop spans 15 amino acids. The germline gives CDR1 KGHDR, CDR2 SFDVKD. The V end lost 5 bases, the J end lost 1 base, and 13 bases lay between the germline ends. DNA for the CDR3: TGTGCCACCAGTGGGACAAGGGGTGCCCAAGAGACCCAGTACCTC. It yields the protein CATSGTRGAQETQYL.

This sequence joins TRBV10-2 and TRBJ2-7; weak D call: TRBD2 (5 bases). The CDR3 totals 13 residues. From germline, CDR1 is WSHSY and CDR2 SAAADI. V gave up 2 bases and J gave up 7 bases, with 12 bases separating them. The CDR3 sequence is CASSEHSPGEQYF. As DNA, the CDR3 is TGCGCCAGCAGTGAGCACTCACCGGGGGAGCAGTACTTC.

The count of this clonotype is one. The V gene is TRBV6-1, the J gene TRBJ1-1; perhaps TRBD1 as D (6 bases). Trimming removed 10 bases from V and 2 bases from J, with 14 bases in between. CDR3 size: 13 residues. Germline CDR1 reads MNHNS; CDR2 reads SASEGT. The CDR3 nucleotides read TGTGCCACCAGACAGGTGCTCAACACTGAAGCTTTCTTT. This sequence encodes CATRQVLNTEAFF.

This clonotype has ten or more counts. The gene calls are TRBV2 and TRBJ1-2; D not certain. Germline lookup yields CDR1 SNHLY and CDR2 FYNNEI. The CDR3 contains 12 residues. Trimming removed 5 bases at V and 7 bases at J, with 11 bases between. CDR3 nucleotides: TGTGCCAGCAGTAGAGAATCCGCTGGCTACACCTTC. This codes for CASSRESAGYTF.

The chain has TRBV7-2 and TRBJ1-5, with D possibly being TRBD1 (5 bases). There are 13 residues in the CDR3. Germline-derived CDR1 and CDR2 are SGHTA and FQGNSA. V was pared by 5 bases and J by 6 bases, with 11 bases between. The chain's CDR3 is CASSIQGPQPQHF. In DNA, the CDR3 is TGTGCCAGCAGCATCCAGGGACCTCAGCCCCAGCATTTT.

In this sample, this clonotype turned up many times. At one end, the junction sequence differs from germline, possibly due to a read error. The chain has TRBV24-1 and TRBJ2-5; D gene unclear. Germline V lookup: CDR1 KGHDR, CDR2 SFDVKD. The CDR3 totals 11 residues. DNA of the CDR3: TGCTCAAGATCCCATCAAGAGACCCAGTACTTC. It specifies CSRSHQETQYF.

For this clonotype: The CDR3 ends on some other residue instead of the conserved phenylalanine or tryptophan, so this is likely a read error. The chain combines TRBV5-1 with TRBJ1-1; possibly TRBD1 for D (5 bases). The CDR3 runs 13 residues. The germline V gene has CDR1 SGHRS and CDR2 YFSETQ. V was pared by 4 bases and J by 1 base, with 8 bases between. Here the CDR3 reads CASSTGPNTEAFS. The CDR3 nucleotides read TGCGCCAGCAGCACGGGACCGAACACTGAAGCTTTCTCT.

This clonotype was seen many times. J is TRBJ1-1 and V is TRBV6-1; 8 positions match TRBD1. CDR1 MNHNS and CDR2 SASEGT come from the germline V gene. The CDR3 has 14 residues. The ends lost 3 bases at V and 10 bases at J; junction bases unmatched: 10. Here the CDR3 DNA reads TGTGCCAGCAGTGAGAGCAGGGACAGGACCTTAGCTTTCTTT. This sequence encodes CASSESRDRTLAFF.

This rearrangement joins TRBV4-2 to TRBJ1-3; D might be TRBD1 (5 bases). V was pared by 1 base and J by 4 bases, with 20 bases between. CDR3 length: 18 amino acids. Per the germline V gene, CDR1 is LGHNA and CDR2 is YNFKEQ. The CDR3 region has the DNA TGTGCCAGCAGCCAAGCCCGTCTTGAGGGGTGGGGAGGAAACACCATATATTTT. Translation gives CASSQARLEGWGGNTIYF.

V gene TRBV20-1 combines with J gene TRBJ2-1; D gene ambiguous. Germline V gives CDR1 DFQATT, CDR2 SNEGSKA (reference sequence). The CDR3 extends over 11 amino acids. Trimming stripped 6 bases from V and 4 bases from J, with 7 bases between. CDR3 DNA sequence: TGCAGTGCGCCAGTGTACAATGAGCAGTTCTTC. This encodes CSAPVYNEQFF.

The V call is TRBV9, the J call TRBJ1-1, with TRBD1 matching 7 bases. Per germline, CDR1 SGDLS and CDR2 YYNGEE. Losses at the gene ends were 0 bases for V and 5 bases for J; bases not matched to a gene: 4. The CDR3 covers 14 residues. CDR3 loop: CASSVVARGTEAFF. The CDR3 DNA sequence: TGTGCCAGCAGCGTAGTAGCCAGGGGGACTGAAGCTTTCTTT.

This chain connects TRBV5-1 to TRBJ2-7; 10 nucleotides match TRBD1. Germline V lookup: CDR1 SGHRS, CDR2 YFSETQ. V dropped 9 bases and J dropped 7; count of bases not matched to a gene: 4. This CDR3 spans 11 amino acids. CDR3 sequence reads: CATGTGAEQYF. CDR3 coding DNA: TGCGCCACCGGGACAGGGGCAGAGCAGTACTTC.

This chain uses TRBV15 with TRBJ2-5, with D uncertain. This CDR3 contains 12 residues. V was clipped by 9 bases and J by 5 bases, with 13 bases between them. CDR1 and CDR2 from the germline V gene are LNHNV and YYDKDF (reference sequence). CDR3 region: CATSTRMETQYF. CDR3 nucleotide sequence: TGTGCCACTTCGACTCGCATGGAGACCCAGTACTTC.

The J gene is TRBJ2-7, the V gene TRBV5-1; TRBD1 aligns across 9 bases. With 5 bases clipped from V and 5 bases from J, the junction kept 5 bases outside the gene matches. This CDR3 region has 13 residues. Germline-derived CDR1 and CDR2 are SGHRS and YFSETQ. CDR3 region: CASREQGAHEQYF. In nucleotides, the CDR3 is TGCGCCAGCAGGGAACAGGGGGCACACGAGCAGTACTTC.

This clonotype was counted at least ten times. The chain couples TRBV9 to TRBJ2-1, with D perhaps TRBD1 or TRBD2 (5 bases each). From germline, CDR1 is SGDLS and CDR2 YYNGEE. CDR3 length: 16 amino acids. With 6 bases removed from V and 5 bases from J, the gap between germline ends came to 21 bases. CDR3 sequence reads: CASTPRGAQMNNEQFF. CDR3 DNA: TGTGCCAGCACCCCGAGGGGCGCCCAAATGAACAATGAGCAGTTCTTC.

This clonotype was counted ten times or more. The genes are TRBV20-1 and TRBJ2-7; possibly TRBD1 or TRBD2 for D (6 bases each). Between the trimmed V and J ends, which lost 1 base and 0 bases, there was a span of 13 bases. The CDR3 has 15 residues. Germline-derived CDR1 and CDR2 are DFQATT and SNEGSKA (reference sequence). CDR3 sequence reads: CSARVGGGSSYEQYF. CDR3 DNA: TGCAGTGCTAGAGTAGGAGGGGGAAGCTCCTACGAGCAGTACTTC.

This clonotype was seen ten or more times. V usage is TRBV5-1 and J usage is TRBJ2-3, with 7 bases matching TRBD1. This CDR3 is built from 15 residues. Germline V gene lookup returns CDR1 SGHRS and CDR2 YFSETQ. Trimming cost V 6 bases and J 3 bases; bases outside gene matches: 10. The CDR3 spells CASTPRGSRTDTQYF. As DNA, the CDR3 is TGCGCCAGCACCCCCAGGGGGTCGAGGACAGATACGCAGTATTTT.

This clonotype has a count of ten or more. The chain employs TRBV29-1 and TRBJ1-2; a possible D gene is TRBD1 (5 bases). The V gene's germline CDR1 is SQVTM and CDR2 ANQGSEA. Trimming pared 6 bases from V and 3 bases from J, leaving 20 bases between. This CDR3 region has 15 residues. As DNA, the CDR3 is TGCAGCGTCCCGGGGAGGATGGGGCGCGACTATGGCTACACCTTC. Translated, it gives CSVPGRMGRDYGYTF.

The chain carries TRBV11-2 and TRBJ2-3; D unclear. Germline assignment: CDR1 SGHAT and CDR2 FQNNGV. Between the trimmed V and J ends, which lost 5 bases and 0 bases, there was a span of 15 bases. CDR3 length equals 16 residues. The CDR3 sequence is CASSPARSSSTDTQYF. The CDR3 nucleotides are TGTGCCAGCAGCCCGGCCAGGAGCTCAAGCACAGATACGCAGTATTTT.

This clonotype was recorded at least ten times. V and J are TRBV5-1 and TRBJ2-1; a weak D match, TRBD2 (6 bases). V lost 3 bases and J 0 bases, leaving 10 bases between the germline ends. The CDR3 runs 15 residues. Germline CDR1 is SGHRS and CDR2 is YFSETQ. The CDR3 DNA reads TGCGCCAGCAGCTCATCGACTAGCTCCTACAATGAGCAGTTCTTC. This codes for CASSSSTSSYNEQFF. Using reference TRBV5-1 and TRBJ2-1 for the parts outside the CDR3, the full variable domain is KAGVTQTPRYLIKTRGQQVTLSCSPISGHRSVSWYQQTPGQGLQFLFEYFSETQRNKGNFPGRFSGRQFSNSRSEMNVSTLELGDSALYLCASSSSTSSYNEQFFGPGTRLTVL.

This clonotype occurred many times. The chain has TRBV7-2 and TRBJ2-3; no firm D call. The V end lost 0 bases, the J end lost 3 bases, and 7 bases lay between the germline ends. Germline assignment: CDR1 SGHTA and CDR2 FQGNSA. This CDR3 contains 14 residues. The CDR3 protein is CASSLATHTDTQYF. As DNA, the CDR3 is TGTGCCAGCAGCTTAGCTACACATACAGATACGCAGTATTTT. Full variable domain (remainder filled in from reference TRBV7-2 and TRBJ2-3): GAGVSQSPSNKVTEKGKDVELRCDPISGHTALYWYRQSLGQGLEFLIYFQGNSAPDKSGLPSDRFSAERTGGSVSTLTIQRTQQEDSAVYLCASSLATHTDTQYFGPGTRLTVL.

Points on this clonotype: A read error is likely, as this CDR3 ends without the conserved phenylalanine or tryptophan. The chain couples TRBV6-5 to TRBJ1-6, with D uncertain. V was clipped by 2 bases and J by 7 bases, with 6 bases between them. This CDR3 spans 13 amino acids. Per germline, CDR1 MNHEY and CDR2 SVGAGI. The CDR3 DNA reads TGTGCCAGCAGTTACGATTCAAATTCACCCCTCCACTGT. Its translation is CASSYDSNSPLHC.

To note about this clonotype: A much bigger clone sits one base away, suggesting this may be a read error. The J gene is TRBJ1-6, the V gene TRBV25-1; D is possibly TRBD1 (6 bases). The germline V gene encodes CDR1 MGHDK and CDR2 SYGVNS. V lost 6 bases to trimming and J lost 18 bases, with 24 bases between them. The CDR3 is 14 residues long. DNA for the CDR3: TGTGCCAGCAGCCTCGGTGGGGGCAATTCACCCTCCCACTTT. Protein sequence: CASSLGGGNSPSHF.

The genes are TRBV4-2 and TRBJ2-1, with a weak D call TRBD2 (6 bases). From germline, CDR1 is LGHNA and CDR2 YNFKEQ. CDR3 length: 15 residues. The V end lost 1 base, the J end lost 7 bases, and 14 bases lay between the germline ends. The CDR3 DNA reads as TGTGCCAGCAGCCAAGCGGGGAGGAGCAATAATGAGCAGTTCTTC. Translating it yields CASSQAGRSNNEQFF.